The sequence of this TCR beta chain was determined in a study of graft-versus-host responses after intestinal transplantation. About the study: Transplant recipients had multivisceral, liver-intestinal, or isolated intestinal grafts. Every recipient underwent anti-thymocyte globulin induction, then tacrolimus and steroids for 3 to 4 years.

The protocol was immunoSEQ multiplex PCR, while the TCRdb copy is restricted to in-frame clones and leaves out a portion. Seen here are 75,000 to 100,000 clones, 90% to 95% observed once, and the top ten hold roughly 0.17%. Regarding the study as a whole: The marrow of recipients harbored GvH clones, and ileum or blood showed some of them first.

For this clone: Its antigen is as yet unknown.

This CDR3 region has 12 residues. J lost 2 bases, V lost 7 bases, and 2 bases had no gene match. The germline CDR1 and CDR2 sequences are SGHDT and YYEEEE. This receptor was identified in a human donor who received an intestinal transplant. Sequenced material: unstimulated CD4+ T cells sorted from spleen or lymph node cells, taken before intestinal transplant. This chain joins TRBV5-6 and TRBJ2-7; 8 positions match TRBD2. CDR3 amino acids: CASEREPYEQYF. The CDR3 DNA sequence: TGTGCCAGCGAGCGGGAGCCCTACGAGCAGTACTTC.